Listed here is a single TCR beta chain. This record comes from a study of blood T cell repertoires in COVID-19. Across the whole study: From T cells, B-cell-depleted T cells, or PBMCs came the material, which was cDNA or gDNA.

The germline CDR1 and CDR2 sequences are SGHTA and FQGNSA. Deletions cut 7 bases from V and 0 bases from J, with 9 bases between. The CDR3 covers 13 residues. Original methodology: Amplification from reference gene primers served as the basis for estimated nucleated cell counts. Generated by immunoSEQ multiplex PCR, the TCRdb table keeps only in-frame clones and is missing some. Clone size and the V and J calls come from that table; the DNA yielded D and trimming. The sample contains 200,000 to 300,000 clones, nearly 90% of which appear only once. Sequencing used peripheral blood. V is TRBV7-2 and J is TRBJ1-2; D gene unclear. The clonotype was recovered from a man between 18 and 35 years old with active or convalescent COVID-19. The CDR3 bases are TGTGCCAGCACCCCCAGGACTAACTATGGCTACACCTTC. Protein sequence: CASTPRTNYGYTF. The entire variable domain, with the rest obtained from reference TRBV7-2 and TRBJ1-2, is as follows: GAGVSQSPSNKVTEKGKDVELRCDPISGHTALYWYRQSLGQGLEFLIYFQGNSAPDKSGLPSDRFSAERTGGSVSTLTIQRTQQEDSAVYLCASTPRTNYGYTFGSGTRLTVV.